Below, one TCR beta chain is given with its context. Its cognate antigen is unknown. Germline CDR1 SGHNT, CDR2 YYREEE (reference sequence). J was trimmed by 9 bases and V by 4 bases; bases with no gene match: 6. This CDR3 comprises 15 residues. Measured with immunoSEQ multiplex PCR; TCRdb has only the in-frame clones, and not every one. The repertoire has some 2,500,000 clones, 85% to 95% of them found once; the top ten carry 0.3% to 0.4%. This entry comes from a study of shared clonotypes between healthy human individuals. Whole-study findings and limits: Naive CD4 clonotypes overlapped across a handful of donors at roughly 5%.

The rearrangement uses TRBV5-4 and TRBJ2-1; TRBD2 matches 14 bases. Material: naive CD4+ T cells from PBMCs. Described subset: CD45RA+ positively selected. This sequence was found in a man aged 18 to 29 in good health. Some clones in this sample may be carry-over from other donors' samples. The CDR3 here is CASSVGLAGVGEQFF. CDR3 coding DNA: TGTGCCAGCAGCGTGGGACTAGCGGGAGTGGGTGAGCAGTTCTTC.